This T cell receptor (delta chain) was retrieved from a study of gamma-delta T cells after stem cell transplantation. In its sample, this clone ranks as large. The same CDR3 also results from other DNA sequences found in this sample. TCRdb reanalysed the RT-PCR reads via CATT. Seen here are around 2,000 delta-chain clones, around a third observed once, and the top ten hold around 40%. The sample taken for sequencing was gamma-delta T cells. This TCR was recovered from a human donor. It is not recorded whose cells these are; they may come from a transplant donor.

The CDR3 bases are TGTGCCTGTGACACCCTGAAAACTGGGGGACGGACGAGCTCCTGGGACACCCGACAGATGTTTTTC. It encodes CACDTLKTGGRTSSWDTRQMFF. This sequence joins TRDV2 and TRDJ3; 9 nucleotides match TRDD3. The CDR3 runs 22 residues. Losses at the gene ends were 0 bases for V and 0 bases for J; bases not matched to a gene: 14. Per germline, CDR1 GEAIGNYY and CDR2 EKD.